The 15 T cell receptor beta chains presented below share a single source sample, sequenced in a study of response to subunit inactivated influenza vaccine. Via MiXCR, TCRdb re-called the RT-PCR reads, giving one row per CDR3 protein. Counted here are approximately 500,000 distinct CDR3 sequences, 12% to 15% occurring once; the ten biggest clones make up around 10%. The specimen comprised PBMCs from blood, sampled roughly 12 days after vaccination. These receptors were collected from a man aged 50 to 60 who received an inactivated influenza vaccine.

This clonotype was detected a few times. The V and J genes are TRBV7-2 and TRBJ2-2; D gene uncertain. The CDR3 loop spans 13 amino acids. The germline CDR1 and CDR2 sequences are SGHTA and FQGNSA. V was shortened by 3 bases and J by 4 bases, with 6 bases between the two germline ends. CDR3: CASSFSPTGELFF. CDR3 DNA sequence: TGTGCCAGCAGCTTCTCCCCCACCGGGGAGCTGTTTTTT. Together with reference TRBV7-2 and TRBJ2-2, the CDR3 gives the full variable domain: GAGVSQSPSNKVTEKGKDVELRCDPISGHTALYWYRQSLGQGLEFLIYFQGNSAPDKSGLPSDRFSAERTGGSVSTLTIQRTQQEDSAVYLCASSFSPTGELFFGEGSRLTVL.

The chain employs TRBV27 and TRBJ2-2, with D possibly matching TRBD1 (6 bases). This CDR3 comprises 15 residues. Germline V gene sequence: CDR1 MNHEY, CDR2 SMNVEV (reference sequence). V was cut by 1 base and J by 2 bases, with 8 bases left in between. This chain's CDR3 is CASSLYRANTGELFF. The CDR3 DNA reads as TGTGCCAGCAGTTTATACAGGGCTAACACCGGGGAGCTGTTTTTT.

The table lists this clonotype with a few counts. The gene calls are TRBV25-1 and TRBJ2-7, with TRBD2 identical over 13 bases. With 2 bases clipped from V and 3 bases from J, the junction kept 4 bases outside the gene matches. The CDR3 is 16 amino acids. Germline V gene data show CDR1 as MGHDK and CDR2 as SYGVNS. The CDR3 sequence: CASSEARTSGSYEQYF. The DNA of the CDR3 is TGTGCCAGCAGTGAAGCCCGGACTAGCGGGAGCTACGAGCAGTACTTC.

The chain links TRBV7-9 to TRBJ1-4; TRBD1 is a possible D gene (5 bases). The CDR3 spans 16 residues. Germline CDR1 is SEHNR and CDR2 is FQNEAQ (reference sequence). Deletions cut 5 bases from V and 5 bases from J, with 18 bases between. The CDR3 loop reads CASSMTSGTQNEKLFF. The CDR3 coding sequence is TGTGCCAGCAGCATGACCTCCGGGACCCAGAATGAAAAACTGTTTTTT.

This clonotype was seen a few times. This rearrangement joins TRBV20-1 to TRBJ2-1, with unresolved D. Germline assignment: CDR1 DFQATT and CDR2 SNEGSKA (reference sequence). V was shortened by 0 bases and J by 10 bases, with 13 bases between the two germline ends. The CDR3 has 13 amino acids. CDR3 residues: CSARDIGPREQFF. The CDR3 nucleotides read TGCAGTGCTAGAGATATCGGCCCACGCGAGCAGTTCTTC.

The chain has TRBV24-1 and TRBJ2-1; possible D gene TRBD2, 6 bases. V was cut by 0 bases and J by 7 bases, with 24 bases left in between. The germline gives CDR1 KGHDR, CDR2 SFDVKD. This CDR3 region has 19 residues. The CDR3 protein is CATSDLRQEGPPDANEQFF. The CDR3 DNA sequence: TGTGCCACCAGTGATTTGCGGCAGGAGGGCCCCCCAGACGCAAATGAGCAGTTCTTC.

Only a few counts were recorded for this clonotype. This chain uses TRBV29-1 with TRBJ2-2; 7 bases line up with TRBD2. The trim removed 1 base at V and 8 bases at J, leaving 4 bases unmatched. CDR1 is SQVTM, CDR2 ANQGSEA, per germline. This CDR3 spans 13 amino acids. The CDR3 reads CSVEGPGLGELFF. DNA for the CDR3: TGCAGCGTTGAAGGTCCGGGACTAGGGGAGCTGTTTTTT.

The CDR3 DNA reads as TGTGCCATCAGGGCGACAGAAGGCACTGAAGCTTTCTTT. Translation: CAIRATEGTEAFF. V is TRBV10-3 and J is TRBJ1-1, with a possible D match to TRBD1 (5 bases). The V gene lost 6 bases and the J gene lost 4 bases, with 12 bases spanning the gap. From germline, CDR1 is ENHRY and CDR2 SYGVKD. The CDR3 is 13 residues long.

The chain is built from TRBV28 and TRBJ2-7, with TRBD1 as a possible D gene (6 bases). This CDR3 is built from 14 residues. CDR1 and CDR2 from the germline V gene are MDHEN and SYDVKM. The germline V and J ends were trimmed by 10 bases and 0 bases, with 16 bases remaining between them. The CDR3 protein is CATRPGQFSYEQYF. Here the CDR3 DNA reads TGTGCCACTAGACCAGGACAGTTCTCCTACGAGCAGTACTTC. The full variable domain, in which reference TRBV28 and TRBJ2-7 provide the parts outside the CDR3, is DVKVTQSSRYLVKRTGEKVFLECVQDMDHENMFWYRQDPGLGLRLIYFSYDVKMKEKGDIPEGYSVSREKKERFSLILESASTNQTSMYLCATRPGQFSYEQYFGPGTRLTVT.

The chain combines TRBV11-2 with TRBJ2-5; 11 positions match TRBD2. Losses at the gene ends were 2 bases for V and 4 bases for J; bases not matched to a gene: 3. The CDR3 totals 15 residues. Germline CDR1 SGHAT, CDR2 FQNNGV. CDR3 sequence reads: CASSLTSGRGETQYF. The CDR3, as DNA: TGTGCCAGCAGCTTAACTAGCGGGAGAGGAGAGACCCAGTACTTC.

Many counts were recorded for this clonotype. The CDR3 loop reads CASSLNPPLWGEAAADTQYF. DNA for the CDR3: TGTGCCAGCAGTTTAAACCCCCCCCTTTGGGGGGAAGCAGCGGCAGATACGCAGTATTTT. The V call is TRBV27, the J call TRBJ2-3; tentatively, D is TRBD2 (6 bases). V was cut by 2 bases and J by 4 bases, with 28 bases left in between. The CDR3 has 20 residues. CDR1 is MNHEY and CDR2 is SMNVEV in the germline V gene (reference sequence).

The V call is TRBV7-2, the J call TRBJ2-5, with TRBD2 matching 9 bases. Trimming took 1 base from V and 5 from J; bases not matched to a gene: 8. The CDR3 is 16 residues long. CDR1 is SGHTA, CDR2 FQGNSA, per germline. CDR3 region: CASSLGAGGLSETQYF. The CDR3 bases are TGTGCCAGCAGCTTAGGTGCGGGGGGGCTTTCGGAGACCCAGTACTTC.

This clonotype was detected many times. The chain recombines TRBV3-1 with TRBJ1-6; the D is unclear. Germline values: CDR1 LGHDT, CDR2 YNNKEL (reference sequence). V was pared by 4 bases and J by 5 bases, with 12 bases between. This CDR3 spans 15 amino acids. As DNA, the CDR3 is TGTGCCAGCAGCCCCCCGGGGAGGGATAATTCACCCCTCCACTTT. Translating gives CASSPPGRDNSPLHF. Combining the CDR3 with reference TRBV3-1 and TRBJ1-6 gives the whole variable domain DTAVSQTPKYLVTQMGNDKSIKCEQNLGHDTMYWYKQDSKKFLKIMFSYNNKELIINETVPNRFSPKSPDKAHLNLHINSLELGDSAVYFCASSPPGRDNSPLHFGNGTRLTVT.

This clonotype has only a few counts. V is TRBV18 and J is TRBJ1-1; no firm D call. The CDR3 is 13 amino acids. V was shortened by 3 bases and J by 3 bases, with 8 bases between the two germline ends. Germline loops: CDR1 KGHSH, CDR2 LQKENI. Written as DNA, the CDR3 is TGTGCCAGCTCACCTAATATTTACACTGAAGCTTTCTTT. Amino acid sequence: CASSPNIYTEAFF.

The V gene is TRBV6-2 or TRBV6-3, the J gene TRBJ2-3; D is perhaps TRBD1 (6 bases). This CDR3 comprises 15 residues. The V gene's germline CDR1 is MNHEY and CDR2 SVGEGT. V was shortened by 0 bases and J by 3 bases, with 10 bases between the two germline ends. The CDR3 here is CASSYSEGETDTQYF. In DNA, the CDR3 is TGTGCCAGCAGTTACTCCGAGGGGGAAACAGATACGCAGTATTTT.